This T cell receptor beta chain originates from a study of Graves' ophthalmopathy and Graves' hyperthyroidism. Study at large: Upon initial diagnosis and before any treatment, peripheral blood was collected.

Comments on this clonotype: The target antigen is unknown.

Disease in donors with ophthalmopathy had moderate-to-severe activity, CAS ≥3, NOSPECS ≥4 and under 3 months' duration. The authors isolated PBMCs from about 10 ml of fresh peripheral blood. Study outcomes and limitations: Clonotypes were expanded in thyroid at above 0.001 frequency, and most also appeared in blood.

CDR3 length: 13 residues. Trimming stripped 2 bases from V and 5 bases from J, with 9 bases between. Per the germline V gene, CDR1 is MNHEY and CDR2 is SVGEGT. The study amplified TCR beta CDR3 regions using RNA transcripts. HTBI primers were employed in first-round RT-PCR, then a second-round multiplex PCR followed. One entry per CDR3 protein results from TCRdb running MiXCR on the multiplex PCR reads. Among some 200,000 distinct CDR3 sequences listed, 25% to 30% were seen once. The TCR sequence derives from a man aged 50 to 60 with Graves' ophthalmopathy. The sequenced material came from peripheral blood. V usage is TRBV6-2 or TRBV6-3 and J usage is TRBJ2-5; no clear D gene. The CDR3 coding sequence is TGTGCCAGCAGTTACACCGTACGGGAGACCCAGTACTTC. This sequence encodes CASSYTVRETQYF.